The 8 T cell receptor beta chains listed next were all sequenced from one sample in a study of blood T cell repertoires in COVID-19 (TCRdb year 2020). Library method: the immunoSEQ multiplex PCR assay. TCRdb took over this immuneACCESS table, retaining in-frame rearrangements with V and J assigned. Such tables are incomplete; in checked studies, under half of the missing clones stem from an unresolved V gene, and the remainder is unexplained. The sample table records under 350,000 clones; 65% to 90% of these occur just once. Of the sample, around 4.5% falls within the top ten clones. The sample consisted of PBMCs or T cells enriched from blood (not recorded which). These receptors were obtained from a woman aged 40 to 50 with acute COVID-19.

This clone has only one observation. The V call is TRBV27, the J call TRBJ1-1; D is possibly TRBD1 (5 bases). Trimming stripped 6 bases from V and 2 bases from J, with 16 bases between. There are 15 residues in the CDR3. Germline V gives CDR1 MNHEY, CDR2 SMNVEV (reference sequence). In DNA, the CDR3 is TGTGCCAGCAGCTTCTGGCGGGGGTCAAACACTGAAGCTTTCTTT. This gives the protein CASSFWRGSNTEAFF.

The V and J genes are TRBV6-5 and TRBJ1-2; D may be TRBD1 (5 bases). The ends were cut back, 2 bases at V and 2 bases at J, with 12 bases in the middle. Germline V gives CDR1 MNHEY, CDR2 SVGAGI. CDR3 length equals 15 residues. The CDR3 DNA sequence: TGTGCCAGCAGTTACCGGGACGGGGGGAACTATGGCTACACCTTC. Amino acid sequence: CASSYRDGGNYGYTF.

V and J are TRBV15 and TRBJ1-3; possibly TRBD1 for D (5 bases). V shed 1 base and J shed 1 base, with 11 bases lying between them. The V gene's germline CDR1 is LNHNV and CDR2 YYDKDF (reference sequence). This CDR3 is 16 amino acids long. Written as DNA, the CDR3 is TGTGCCACCAGCAGAGGTGGGGGAGGTTCTGGAAACACCATATATTTT. It translates to CATSRGGGGSGNTIYF.

This sequence joins TRBV19 and TRBJ1-2; D might be TRBD1 (6 bases). Germline V gives CDR1 LNHDA, CDR2 SQIVND (reference sequence). This CDR3 is built from 18 residues. The V gene lost 4 bases and the J gene lost 0 bases, with 21 bases spanning the gap. The CDR3 DNA follows: TGTGCCAGTAGTAAACTACTAGGGTCGGGACAAGCTAACTATGGCTACACCTTC. Protein: CASSKLLGSGQANYGYTF.

The CDR3: CASSQGKGGSPLHF. The CDR3 DNA sequence: TGTGCCAGCAGCCAGGGAAAGGGCGGTTCACCCCTCCACTTT. The genes are TRBV7-9 and TRBJ1-6, with D perhaps TRBD1 (5 bases). With 5 bases removed from V and 9 bases from J, the gap between germline ends came to 14 bases. This CDR3 spans 14 amino acids. Germline CDR1 is SEHNR and CDR2 is FQNEAQ (reference sequence).

The genes are TRBV7-2 and TRBJ2-1; D may be TRBD2 (5 bases). Looked up from germline, CDR1 is SGHTA and CDR2 is FQGNSA. With 8 bases removed from V and 8 bases from J, the gap between germline ends came to 10 bases. CDR3 length: 11 amino acids. The CDR3 DNA follows: TGTGCCAGCGGACTTGGCTATGAGCAGTTCTTC. This codes for CASGLGYEQFF.

V gene TRBV6-2 or TRBV6-3 combines with J gene TRBJ1-1; 7 bases fit TRBD1. V shed 2 bases, J shed 2 bases, and the junction held 5 bases outside the gene matches. The CDR3 spans 15 residues. Germline V lookup: CDR1 MNHEY, CDR2 SVGEGT. CDR3 in amino acids: CASSYRRQGNTEAFF. As DNA, the CDR3 is TGTGCCAGCAGTTACCGCCGACAGGGAAACACTGAAGCTTTCTTT.

This clone was counted a single time. The chain employs TRBV7-9 and TRBJ1-2; 7 bases fit TRBD1. Germline V gene sequence: CDR1 SEHNR, CDR2 FQNEAQ (reference sequence). CDR3 size: 12 residues. Losses at the gene ends were 8 bases for V and 5 bases for J; bases not matched to a gene: 5. CDR3 nucleotide sequence: TGTGCCAGCTCGGACAGGTCGTATGGCTACACCTTC. It specifies CASSDRSYGYTF. The whole variable domain, remainder taken from reference TRBV7-9 and TRBJ1-2, is DTGVSQNPRHKITKRGQNVTFRCDPISEHNRLYWYRQTLGQGPEFLTYFQNEAQLEKSRLLSDRFSAERPKGSFSTLEIQRTEQGDSAMYLCASSDRSYGYTFGSGTRLTVV.